This T cell receptor (beta chain) stems from a study of blood T cell repertoires in COVID-19. Study at large: Samples representing acute and convalescent COVID-19 were sourced from the United States, Italy and Spain. Sample material is recorded as cDNA or gDNA derived from T cells, B-cell-depleted T cells, or PBMCs.

Per the original data handling: Amplification of reference gene primers was used by the study to estimate nucleated cell counts. Sequenced by immunoSEQ multiplex PCR; TCRdb stores in-frame clones only, minus some. That table gives V, J and clone size, and the DNA gave D and trimming. The sample has 90,000 to 120,000 clones, more than 75% seen once; the top ten hold 2.1%. About this clone itself: The same CDR3 arises from other DNA sequences in this sample as well.

This CDR3 contains 13 residues. Looked up from germline, CDR1 is MNHNY and CDR2 is SVGAGI (reference sequence). V was pared by 4 bases and J by 0 bases, with 6 bases between. Material for sequencing was peripheral blood. This TCR came from a human donor in a cohort sampled during active COVID-19. The chain employs TRBV6-6 and TRBJ1-1, with D unclear. CDR3 nucleotides: TGTGCCAGCAGTTCCGGGATGAACACTGAAGCTTTCTTT. Translating gives CASSSGMNTEAFF.